The 29 T cell receptor beta chains reported below all come from one sample, sequenced in a study of blood T cell repertoires in COVID-19. The table came from immunoSEQ multiplex PCR; TCRdb's copy has only in-frame clones and leaves some out. The data contain over 45,000 clones, around four fifths of them seen just once; the ten biggest clones take up roughly 7.7%. The sequencing sample was made of peripheral blood. These receptors were taken from a man in his forties with acute or convalescent COVID-19.

The chain employs TRBV29-1 and TRBJ2-2; TRBD1 matches 9 bases. Germline CDR1 is SQVTM and CDR2 is ANQGSEA. The CDR3 runs to 12 residues. V trimming: 5 bases; J trimming: 10 bases; junction bases outside the gene matches: 5. This CDR3 is CSVKQGAQELFF. The DNA of the CDR3 is TGCAGCGTTAAACAGGGGGCGCAGGAGCTGTTTTTT.

This clone was observed a few times. The chain carries TRBV5-1 and TRBJ1-1, with D perhaps matching TRBD1 (5 bases). The V gene's germline CDR1 is SGHRS and CDR2 YFSETQ. CDR3 size: 16 residues. Between the trimmed V and J ends, which lost 1 base and 1 base, there was a span of 14 bases. The CDR3 DNA follows: TGCGCCAGCAGCTTGTTCTGGGGCCGGAAGAACACTGAAGCTTTCTTT. Translation gives CASSLFWGRKNTEAFF.

The rearrangement joins TRBV28 to TRBJ2-3, with 9 bases that match TRBD2. This CDR3 is 15 amino acids long. The germline CDR1 and CDR2 sequences are MDHEN and SYDVKM. Losses at the gene ends were 5 bases for V and 1 base for J; bases not matched to a gene: 4. In DNA, the CDR3 is TGTGCCAGCAGTCCTTTAGCGGGGGGCACAGATACGCAGTATTTT. Its protein product is CASSPLAGGTDTQYF.

This clone was recorded once. The chain couples TRBV3-1 (or the pseudogene TRBV3-2) to TRBJ1-2; tentatively, D is TRBD1 (5 bases). V shed 7 bases and J shed 4 bases, with 13 bases lying between them. The CDR3 spans 13 residues. The germline gives CDR1 LGHDT, CDR2 YNNKEL (reference sequence). In nucleotides, the CDR3 is TGTGCCAGCAAACGCAGGGATAGCTATGGCTACACCTTC. Translation gives CASKRRDSYGYTF.

This clone was seen only a few times. The V gene is TRBV11-3, the J gene TRBJ2-2, with 8 bases matching TRBD2. The CDR3 consists of 16 residues. V shed 3 bases and J 6 bases; nucleotides not matched to a gene: 9. Germline assignment: CDR1 SGHNT and CDR2 YENEEA. The CDR3 reads CASSLGRGASPGELFF. CDR3 coding DNA: TGTGCCAGCAGCTTGGGGCGGGGGGCCTCCCCCGGGGAGCTGTTTTTT.

This clone has just one count. The rearrangement uses TRBV6-6 and TRBJ2-7; D unresolved. V was clipped by 6 bases and J by 6 bases, with 12 bases between them. Germline CDR1 reads MNHNY; CDR2 reads SVGAGI (reference sequence). The CDR3 spans 12 residues. In nucleotides, the CDR3 is TGTGCCAGCAGCCCGGTGGTTGGCGAGCAGTACTTC. As protein: CASSPVVGEQYF.

The chain couples TRBV19 to TRBJ1-1; no clear D. Looked up from germline, CDR1 is LNHDA and CDR2 is SQIVND (reference sequence). The germline V and J ends were trimmed by 5 bases and 1 base, with 8 bases remaining between them. This CDR3 spans 13 amino acids. Here the CDR3 DNA reads TGTGCCAGTAGTCTCCGGGGGAACACTGAAGCTTTCTTT. Protein sequence: CASSLRGNTEAFF.

A few counts support this clone. The rearrangement joins TRBV19 to TRBJ2-1, with 7 nucleotides matching TRBD2. There are 15 residues in the CDR3. Looked up from germline, CDR1 is LNHDA and CDR2 is SQIVND (reference sequence). With V trimmed by 5 bases and J by 7 bases, 11 bases remained unmatched. The CDR3 DNA sequence: TGTGCCAGTAGTCCACGAACCGGGGGGAAAAATGAGCAGTTCTTC. Protein sequence: CASSPRTGGKNEQFF. The full variable domain, completed using reference TRBV19 and TRBJ2-1, is DGGITQSPKYLFRKEGQNVTLSCEQNLNHDAMYWYRQDPGQGLRLIYYSQIVNDFQKGDIAEGYSVSREKKESFPLTVTSAQKNPTAFYLCASSPRTGGKNEQFFGPGTRLTVL.

Written as DNA, the CDR3 is TGTGCCAGTAGTATTACAGGGGGCGCGGGGCAGTACTTC. This sequence encodes CASSITGGAGQYF. This chain connects TRBV19 to TRBJ2-7; 9 positions agree with TRBD1. From germline, CDR1 is LNHDA and CDR2 SQIVND (reference sequence). The CDR3 length is 13 residues. J gave up 9 bases and V 3 bases, and 6 bases lay outside the gene matches.

V usage is TRBV4-3 and J usage is TRBJ1-1, with 7 bases identical to TRBD1. The germline gives CDR1 LGHNA, CDR2 YSLEER. CDR3 length equals 14 residues. Trimming at V came to 3 bases and at J to 1 base, leaving 2 bases not matched to a gene. The CDR3 DNA reads TGCGCCAGCAGCCAGGGACAGAGGAACACTGAAGCTTTCTTT. It codes for CASSQGQRNTEAFF.

This clone was observed once. The V call is TRBV10-3, the J call TRBJ1-2; 11 bases fit TRBD1. This CDR3 is 13 amino acids long. Per the germline V gene, CDR1 is ENHRY and CDR2 is SYGVKD. The junction had 3 bases not matched to a gene; V was cut back by 4 bases and J by 8 bases. This chain's CDR3 is CAISGGQGEGYTF. CDR3 DNA: TGTGCCATCAGTGGGGGACAGGGGGAAGGCTACACCTTC.

This chain connects TRBV5-6 to TRBJ2-7, with 9 bases that match TRBD1. The germline CDR1 and CDR2 sequences are SGHDT and YYEEEE. The length of the CDR3 is 16 residues. V lost 0 bases, J lost 5 bases, and 9 bases stayed unmatched. CDR3 in amino acids: CASSLVGQGGYHEQYF. DNA for the CDR3: TGTGCCAGCAGCTTGGTGGGACAGGGAGGCTACCACGAGCAGTACTTC.

The rearrangement uses TRBV27 and TRBJ1-2, with 7 bases lining up with TRBD1. Germline CDR1 reads MNHEY; CDR2 reads SMNVEV (reference sequence). The CDR3 covers 15 residues. Losses at the gene ends were 8 bases for V and 4 bases for J; bases not matched to a gene: 13. CDR3: CASGSRRQGLYGYTF. The CDR3, as DNA: TGTGCCAGCGGGTCTCGGCGACAGGGACTCTATGGCTACACCTTC.

The chain recombines TRBV6-6 with TRBJ1-5; 9 bases agree with TRBD1. The CDR3 spans 18 residues. The V gene end was trimmed by 5 bases and the J gene end by 1 base; junction bases not matched to a gene: 12. The germline V gene has CDR1 MNHNY and CDR2 SVGAGI (reference sequence). The CDR3 region has the DNA TGTGCCAGCAGTCCCCTGGGGACAGGGTGGGGAAGCAATCAGCCCCAGCATTTT. Residues: CASSPLGTGWGSNQPQHF.

The chain has TRBV11-2 and TRBJ2-5, with D possibly matching TRBD2 (6 bases). Germline loops: CDR1 SGHAT, CDR2 FQNNGV. V lost 5 bases, J lost 7 bases, and 11 bases lay in between. This CDR3 has 12 amino acids. CDR3 sequence reads: CASSGMGGTQYF. CDR3 bases: TGTGCCAGCAGCGGAATGGGGGGGACCCAGTACTTC. Full variable domain (rest looked up from reference TRBV11-2 and TRBJ2-5): EAGVAQSPRYKIIEKRQSVAFWCNPISGHATLYWYQQILGQGPKLLIQFQNNGVVDDSQLPKDRFSAERLKGVDSTLKIQPAKLEDSAVYLCASSGMGGTQYFGPGTRLLVL.

The rearrangement joins TRBV15 to TRBJ2-1; TRBD2 aligns across 11 bases. J gave up 8 bases and V 0 bases, and 15 bases lay outside the gene matches. Germline lookup yields CDR1 LNHNV and CDR2 YYDKDF (reference sequence). The CDR3 spans 19 residues. CDR3: CATSRDTRRLAGFLDEQFF. The CDR3 DNA is TGTGCCACCAGCAGAGATACCCGTCGACTAGCGGGGTTTTTGGATGAGCAGTTCTTC.

The V gene is TRBV2, the J gene TRBJ2-2; 7 bases line up with TRBD2. The V gene end was trimmed by 6 bases and the J gene end by 3 bases; junction bases not matched to a gene: 7. The germline V gene encodes CDR1 SNHLY and CDR2 FYNNEI. The CDR3 has 15 amino acids. The CDR3 DNA sequence: TGTGCCAGCAGCGGGAGGAGGGCAGACACCGGGGAGCTGTTTTTT. As protein: CASSGRRADTGELFF.

This chain links TRBV9 with TRBJ1-6; D gene ambiguous. V dropped 3 bases and J dropped 10 bases, with 11 bases sitting between them. From germline, CDR1 is SGDLS and CDR2 YYNGEE. This CDR3 contains 13 residues. The CDR3 nucleotides read TGTGCCAGCAGCGAGTACAGTAGGTCACCCCTCCACTTT. Translated: CASSEYSRSPLHF.

The chain links TRBV10-3 to TRBJ1-1; D may be TRBD1 (5 bases). CDR1 ENHRY and CDR2 SYGVKD come from the germline V gene. V lost 6 bases to trimming and J lost 1 base, with 12 bases between them. The length of the CDR3 is 14 residues. CDR3 nucleotides: TGTGCCATCAGCGGAACAGGAAAGAACACTGAAGCTTTCTTT. Translation: CAISGTGKNTEAFF.

J is TRBJ1-3 and V is TRBV19; 7 nucleotides line up with TRBD1. This CDR3 spans 15 amino acids. Germline-derived CDR1 and CDR2 are LNHDA and SQIVND (reference sequence). The V segment lost 6 bases and the J segment 0 bases; nucleotides outside the gene matches: 5. CDR3 in DNA: TGTGCCAGTAGAATACAGGGGAACTCTGGAAACACCATATATTTT. It translates to CASRIQGNSGNTIYF. Complete variable domain (other parts from reference TRBV19 and TRBJ1-3): DGGITQSPKYLFRKEGQNVTLSCEQNLNHDAMYWYRQDPGQGLRLIYYSQIVNDFQKGDIAEGYSVSREKKESFPLTVTSAQKNPTAFYLCASRIQGNSGNTIYFGEGSWLTVV.

The chain joins TRBV4-1 to TRBJ2-1; 9 nucleotides align to TRBD1. V gave up 6 bases and J gave up 7 bases; unmatched junction bases: 10. The CDR3 is 15 amino acids. The germline V gene encodes CDR1 MGHRA and CDR2 YSYEKL. The chain's CDR3 is CASRPGTGWGNEQFF. The CDR3 DNA is TGCGCCAGCAGGCCAGGGACAGGGTGGGGTAATGAGCAGTTCTTC.

The chain has TRBV20-1 and TRBJ2-7; the D is unclear. Per germline, CDR1 DFQATT and CDR2 SNEGSKA (reference sequence). CDR3 length: 11 amino acids. The CDR3 loop is CSPSSGHEQYF. The CDR3 DNA reads as TGCAGCCCGTCTTCCGGTCACGAGCAGTACTTC.

The CDR3 region is CASSYLVRNEQFF. The CDR3 nucleotides read TGTGCCAGCAGTTATTTAGTCCGAAATGAGCAGTTCTTC. This chain joins TRBV6-5 and TRBJ2-1; D is uncertain. CDR3 length: 13 residues. From germline, CDR1 is MNHEY and CDR2 SVGAGI. Trimming cost V 3 bases and J 7 bases, with 10 bases left between them.

This chain connects TRBV19 to TRBJ1-1; no firm D call. Germline CDR1 and CDR2: LNHDA and SQIVND (reference sequence). The CDR3 is 12 amino acids. Between the trimmed V and J ends, which lost 5 bases and 7 bases, there was a span of 11 bases. The CDR3 sequence is CASSEARLEAFF. DNA for the CDR3: TGTGCCAGTAGTGAGGCAAGACTTGAAGCTTTCTTT.

V and J are TRBV28 and TRBJ1-6; tentative D call: TRBD1 (6 bases). CDR3 length equals 15 residues. Germline V gene lookup returns CDR1 MDHEN and CDR2 SYDVKM. V lost 6 bases, J lost 13 bases, and 22 bases lay in between. The CDR3 protein is CASSQMVAGELPLHF. DNA of the CDR3: TGTGCCAGCAGCCAAATGGTCGCAGGGGAGCTTCCCCTCCACTTT.

The rearrangement uses TRBV12-5 and TRBJ1-2; 11 bases are shared with TRBD1. Germline CDR1 LGHNT, CDR2 FRNRAP. This CDR3 contains 15 residues. V lost 6 bases and J lost 8; bases outside the gene matches: 11. Written as DNA, the CDR3 is TGTGCTAGTGGGTCCAGCGGCGGACAGGGGGCAGGCTACACCTTC. Amino acid sequence: CASGSSGGQGAGYTF.

This sequence joins TRBV28 and TRBJ1-3; D unresolved. The V end lost 11 bases, the J end lost 4 bases, and 15 bases lay between the germline ends. The germline V gene encodes CDR1 MDHEN and CDR2 SYDVKM. The CDR3 loop spans 13 amino acids. CDR3 DNA sequence: TGTGCCTTGGCCCGCCGAGGGGGAAACACCATATATTTT. Its protein is CALARRGGNTIYF. Based on the CDR3 plus reference TRBV28 and TRBJ1-3, the full variable domain is DVKVTQSSRYLVKRTGEKVFLECVQDMDHENMFWYRQDPGLGLRLIYFSYDVKMKEKGDIPEGYSVSREKKERFSLILESASTNQTSMYLCALARRGGNTIYFGEGSWLTVV.

This clone was seen more than once but under ten times. The chain has TRBV27 and TRBJ2-7; D possibly corresponds to TRBD2 (6 bases). The CDR3 extends over 15 amino acids. Trimming removed 6 bases from V and 1 base from J, with 16 bases in between. Germline CDR1 MNHEY, CDR2 SMNVEV (reference sequence). This CDR3 reads CASRWRGEASYEQYF. In DNA, the CDR3 is TGTGCCAGCAGATGGAGAGGGGAGGCATCCTACGAGCAGTACTTC.

The CDR3 sequence: CASRFRGDRYSYEQYF. In DNA, the CDR3 is TGTGCCAGCCGCTTCCGGGGGGACAGGTACTCCTACGAGCAGTACTTC. This chain links TRBV19 with TRBJ2-7; the D gene is possibly TRBD1 (8 bases). V lost 9 bases to trimming and J lost 0 bases, with 21 bases between them. Per the germline V gene, CDR1 is LNHDA and CDR2 is SQIVND (reference sequence). The CDR3 runs 16 residues.